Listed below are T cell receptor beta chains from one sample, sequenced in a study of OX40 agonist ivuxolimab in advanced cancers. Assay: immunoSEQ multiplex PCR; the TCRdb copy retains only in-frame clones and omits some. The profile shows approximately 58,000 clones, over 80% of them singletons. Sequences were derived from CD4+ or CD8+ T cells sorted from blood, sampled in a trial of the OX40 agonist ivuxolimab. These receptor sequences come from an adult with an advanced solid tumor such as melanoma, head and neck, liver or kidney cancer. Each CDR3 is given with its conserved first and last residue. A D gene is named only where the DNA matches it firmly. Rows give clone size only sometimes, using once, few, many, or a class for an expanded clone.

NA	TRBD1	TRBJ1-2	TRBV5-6	CASSWGTGNYGYTF	TGTGCCAGCAGCTGGGGGACAGGCAACTATGGCTACACCTTC
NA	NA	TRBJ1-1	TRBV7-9	CASSFHLNTEAFF	TGTGCCAGCAGCTTCCATTTGAACACTGAAGCTTTCTTT
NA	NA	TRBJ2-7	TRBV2	CASSRDSYEQYF	TGTGCCAGCAGCCGGGACTCCTACGAGCAGTACTTC
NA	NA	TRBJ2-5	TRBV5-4	CASSASGHEETQYF	TGTGCCAGCAGCGCCTCGGGACACGAAGAGACCCAGTACTTC
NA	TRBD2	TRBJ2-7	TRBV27	CARPTGGSYEQYF	TGTGCCAGACCGACCGGGGGGTCCTACGAGCAGTACTTC
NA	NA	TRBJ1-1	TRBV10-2	CASSITGNTEAFF	TGCGCCAGCAGTATCACGGGGAACACTGAAGCTTTCTTT
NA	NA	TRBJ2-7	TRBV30	CAWSRASYEQYF	TGTGCCTGGAGTAGGGCCAGCTACGAGCAGTACTTC
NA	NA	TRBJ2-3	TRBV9	CASSVAVEAWDTQYF	TGTGCCAGCAGCGTCGCTGTGGAAGCCTGGGATACGCAGTATTTT
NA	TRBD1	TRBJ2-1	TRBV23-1	CASSRRGQGNEQFF	TGCGCCAGCAGTCGCCGCGGACAGGGCAATGAGCAGTTCTTC
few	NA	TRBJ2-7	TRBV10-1	CASSERSSYEQYF	TGCGCCAGCAGTGAGCGGAGCTCCTACGAGCAGTACTTC
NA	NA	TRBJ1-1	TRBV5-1	CASSYGGADTEAFF	TGCGCCAGCAGCTATGGAGGGGCAGACACTGAAGCTTTCTTT
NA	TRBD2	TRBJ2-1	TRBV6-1	CASSELAGEFNEQFF	TGTGCCAGCAGTGAACTAGCGGGAGAGTTCAATGAGCAGTTCTTC
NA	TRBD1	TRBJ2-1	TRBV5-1	CASSWRRQGEDEQFF	TGCGCCAGCAGCTGGAGGAGACAGGGAGAGGATGAGCAGTTCTTC
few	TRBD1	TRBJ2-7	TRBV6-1	CASSERDRDDYEQYF	TGTGCCAGCAGTGAACGGGACAGGGACGACTACGAGCAGTACTTC
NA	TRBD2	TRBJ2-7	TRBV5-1	CASKPTGTISYEQYF	TGCGCCAGCAAGCCCACCGGGACTATATCCTACGAGCAGTACTTC